This is a list of T cell receptor beta chains from one sample in a study of T cells after yellow fever vaccination. TCRdb ran MiXCR on the 5' RACE reads and lists one entry per CDR3 protein. This sample has about 320,000 distinct CDR3 sequences; under 15% occur once, and the top ten carry roughly 3.1%. Sequencing used CD4+ T cells sorted from PBMCs, obtained 15 days after the yellow fever booster vaccination. These receptor sequences come from a man aged 18 to 30 who received the YFV17D yellow fever vaccine. Both conserved end residues are part of each CDR3. The D gene is left open where the match is weak. Not all rows give a size; the values are once, few, many and, for expanded clones, a class.

NA,TRBJ2-7,few,TRBV10-3,TGTGCCATCAGTGGGGGTTTACCCGGGGAGGAGCAGTACTTC,CAISGGLPGEEQYF
TRBD2,TRBJ2-1,NA,TRBV6-2/TRBV6-3,TGTGCCAGCATTCTAGCGGGGGGCGATGAGCAGTTCTTC,CASILAGGDEQFF
NA,TRBJ1-4,few,TRBV12-3/TRBV12-4,TGTGCCAGCACTGTTCGAGGGTCTAATGAAAAACTGTTTTTT,CASTVRGSNEKLFF
NA,TRBJ2-2,few,TRBV6-6,TGTGCCAGCAGTCCCCCTGAGAGGGCCGGGGAGCTGTTTTTT,CASSPPERAGELFF
NA,TRBJ2-3,NA,TRBV2,TGTGCCAGTAGCCCACATGACACAGATACGCAGTATTTT,CASSPHDTDTQYF
TRBD1,TRBJ2-3,few,TRBV29-1,TGCAGCGTTGAGGTACCCAACAGGGGAAAGGCGCAGTATTTT,CSVEVPNRGKAQYF
NA,TRBJ2-7,NA,TRBV5-1,TGCGCCAGCAGCTCCCAGGGGGGGAGCTCCTACGAGCAGTACTTC,CASSSQGGSSYEQYF
NA,TRBJ1-2,many,TRBV12-3/TRBV12-4,TGTGCCAGCAGAAACTTAGGGTTTACCTATGGCTACACCTTC,CASRNLGFTYGYTF
TRBD1,TRBJ1-1,many,TRBV10-3,TGTGCCATCACCCGGACAGGATCGAACACTGAAGCTTTCTTT,CAITRTGSNTEAFF
TRBD2,TRBJ2-5,NA,TRBV7-2,TGTGCCAGCTCGAACGGGGGGGTGGAGACCCAGTACTTC,CASSNGGVETQYF
NA,TRBJ1-1,few,TRBV7-9,TGTGCCAGCAGCTCTGAGGCAGCGAACACTGAAGCTTTCTTT,CASSSEAANTEAFF
NA,TRBJ2-1,NA,TRBV5-1,TGCGCCAGCAGCTTAGACGCGGAGCAGTTCTTC,CASSLDAEQFF
NA,TRBJ2-1,NA,TRBV15,TGTGCCACCAGCTTTGGGGGGGCCCCGGATTACAATGAGCAGTTCTTC,CATSFGGAPDYNEQFF
TRBD1,TRBJ2-5,NA,TRBV7-2,TGTGCCAGCAGCTGGAAGGACAGGCCCATCTTC,CASSWKDRPIF
NA,TRBJ2-3,many,TRBV20-1,TGCAGTGCTCGGGGGACAGTTGGAGATACGCAGTATTTT,CSARGTVGDTQYF
TRBD1,TRBJ2-7,few,TRBV20-1,TGCAGTGCTGTTTCAGGGGGCTACGAGCAGTACTTC,CSAVSGGYEQYF
NA,TRBJ1-2,NA,TRBV19,TGTGCCAGTAGTATTCGTCAGCATGGCTACACCTTC,CASSIRQHGYTF
TRBD1,TRBJ1-3,NA,TRBV29-1,TGCAGCGTGGAGGGACAGTCCGGCGGAAACACCATATATTTT,CSVEGQSGGNTIYF
TRBD1,TRBJ1-2,many,TRBV2,TGTGCCAGCAGTGAAAGGCTCTGGGACAGGGATTTCTATGGCTACACCTTC,CASSERLWDRDFYGYTF
NA,TRBJ1-5,many,TRBV4-3,TGCGCCAGCAGCCAAGGTCGCACCATCCTTGAGCCCCAGCATTTT,CASSQGRTILEPQHF
NA,TRBJ2-7,NA,TRBV10-2,TGCGCCACGGAAAAAGGGTACGAGCAGTACTTC,CATEKGYEQYF
NA,TRBJ2-2,NA,TRBV12-5,TGTGCTAGTGGTTTGGTAGGGGAGCTGTTTTTT,CASGLVGELFF
TRBD1,TRBJ2-7,few,TRBV7-2,TGTGCCAGCAGCAAGGGACAGACCACCTACGAGCAGTACTTC,CASSKGQTTYEQYF
TRBD2,TRBJ2-3,NA,TRBV4-1,TGCGCCAGCAGCCGGATACTAGCGGGGGGATCCAGATCAGATACGCAGTATTTT,CASSRILAGGSRSDTQYF
TRBD2,TRBJ2-3,NA,TRBV10-3,TGTGCCATCAGAGGGACTAGAAGCACAGATACGCAGTATTTT,CAIRGTRSTDTQYF
NA,TRBJ2-4,many,TRBV5-5,TGTGCCAGCAGCTTAGACTCCCCGAAAAACATTCAGTACTTC,CASSLDSPKNIQYF
NA,TRBJ1-1,NA,TRBV6-5,TGTGCCAGCAGTTGGGTAGGCAGGATGAACACTGAAGCTTTCTTT,CASSWVGRMNTEAFF
TRBD1,TRBJ2-2,NA,TRBV9,TGTGCCAGCAGCTTGACAGGGGACACCGGGGAGCTGTTTTTT,CASSLTGDTGELFF
NA,TRBJ2-7,once,TRBV28,TGTGCCAGCAGCATAACAGGGCTCCACGAGCAGTACTTC,CASSITGLHEQYF
TRBD2,TRBJ2-1,NA,TRBV5-1,TGCGCCAGCAGCTTACACGGTGGAGGGACTACTGTGGGTGAGCAGTTCTTC,CASSLHGGGTTVGEQFF
NA,TRBJ2-1,few,TRBV3-1,TGTGCCAGCAGTCCGCAAATAATCCGTGGTGAGCAGTTCTTC,CASSPQIIRGEQFF
TRBD1,TRBJ1-2,many,TRBV5-1,TGTGCCAGCAGCTTCGGACAGGGGGACGGCTACACCTTC,CASSFGQGDGYTF
NA,TRBJ2-1,few,TRBV7-3,TGTGCCAGCAGCTTCCAGGTTCGGGATGAGCAGTTCTTC,CASSFQVRDEQFF
NA,TRBJ2-5,many,TRBV20-1,TGCAGTGCGAGCCCCCGGAGGTACCCTCAAGAGACCCAGTACTTC,CSASPRRYPQETQYF
NA,TRBJ2-3,few,TRBV7-2,TGTGCCAGCAGCACCCAGGGGGGCAGGGTATCAGATACGCAGTATTTT,CASSTQGGRVSDTQYF
NA,TRBJ1-1,many,TRBV5-1,TGCGCCAGCAGGGCGGAACCTAACACTGAAGCTTTCTTT,CASRAEPNTEAFF
NA,TRBJ1-2,few,TRBV5-5,TGTGCCAGCAGCGGCGGTCCGGCTAACTATGGCTACACCTTC,CASSGGPANYGYTF
NA,TRBJ1-1,NA,TRBV6-5,TGTGCCAGCAGTTACGGGGTGGGCTTGAACACTGAAGCTTTCTTT,CASSYGVGLNTEAFF
TRBD2,TRBJ2-6,NA,TRBV6-6,TGTGCCAGCGATAGCGGGGGACACTCTGGGGCCAACGTCCTGACTTTC,CASDSGGHSGANVLTF
TRBD2,TRBJ2-5,few,TRBV29-1,TGCAGCGTTGAGCGGGGGGCCGGAGAGACCCAGTACTTC,CSVERGAGETQYF
NA,TRBJ1-4,few,TRBV7-2,TGTGCCAGCAGCTTGACCCCGGCAACTAATGAAAAACTGTTTTTT,CASSLTPATNEKLFF
NA,TRBJ2-1,few,TRBV7-3,TGTGCCAGCAGCCTCATTTCTGCGGGGGCGAATGAGCAGTTCTTC,CASSLISAGANEQFF
NA,TRBJ2-7,NA,TRBV11-2,TGTGCCAGCAGTTTGGACGCCCACGAGCAGTACTTC,CASSLDAHEQYF
NA,TRBJ1-2,NA,TRBV7-2,TGTGCCAGCAGCTTCCTGGGAAGCGGAGGCTACACCTTC,CASSFLGSGGYTF
TRBD1,TRBJ1-1,many,TRBV29-1,TGCAGCGTTGTGGGACAGGGTATCACTGAAGCTTTCTTT,CSVVGQGITEAFF
TRBD1,TRBJ2-3,few,TRBV5-1,TGCGCCAGCAGCTTCGTCGGGACAGGAATGAGGGGCACAGATACGCAGTATTTT,CASSFVGTGMRGTDTQYF
NA,TRBJ1-5,NA,TRBV6-2/TRBV6-3,TGTGCCAGTAGTACCGGGGCCCAGAATCAGCCCCAGCATTTT,CASSTGAQNQPQHF
NA,TRBJ2-7,NA,TRBV15,TGTGCCACCAGCGGCCCCCTTCCGGCAGGGGTCTTCTACGAGCAGTACTTC,CATSGPLPAGVFYEQYF
NA,TRBJ2-2,few,TRBV6-1,TGTGCCAGCAGTGAAATTTTAACCGGGGAGCTGTTTTTT,CASSEILTGELFF